This T cell receptor (beta chain) was recovered during a study of cytomegalovirus exposure and HLA in healthy donors. Trimming took 0 bases from V and 2 from J; bases not matched to a gene: 4. Germline CDR1 and CDR2: SGHKS and YYEKEE (reference sequence). This CDR3 has 15 residues. PCR primers comprised 60 Vbeta and 13 Jbeta primers. This table comes from immunoSEQ multiplex PCR, and its TCRdb copy is limited to in-frame clones, with some not included. The sample holds under 60,000 clones, 60% to 80% seen once. This receptor was obtained from a woman between 40 and 55 years old in good health and CMV-seropositive. This chain joins TRBV5-5 and TRBJ2-5; 7 bases fit TRBD1. Specimen: PBMCs. CDR3 sequence reads: CASSLGGQLQETQYF. CDR3 in DNA: TGTGCCAGCAGCTTGGGGGGACAGCTTCAAGAGACCCAGTACTTC.